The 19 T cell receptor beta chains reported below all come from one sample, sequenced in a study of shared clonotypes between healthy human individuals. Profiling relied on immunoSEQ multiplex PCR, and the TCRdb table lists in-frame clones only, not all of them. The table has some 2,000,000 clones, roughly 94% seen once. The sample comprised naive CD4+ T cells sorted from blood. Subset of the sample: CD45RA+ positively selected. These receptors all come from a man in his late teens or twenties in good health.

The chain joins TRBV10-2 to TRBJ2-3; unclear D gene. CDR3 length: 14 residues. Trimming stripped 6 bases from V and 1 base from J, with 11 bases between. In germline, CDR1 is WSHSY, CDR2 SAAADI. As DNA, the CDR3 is TGCGCCAGCAGATTCGGTTTGGGCACAGATACGCAGTATTTT. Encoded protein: CASRFGLGTDTQYF.

As DNA, the CDR3 is TGTGCTAGTGGTTTGAGGCTAGCGGGATATAACACCGGGGAGCTGTTTTTT. Protein sequence: CASGLRLAGYNTGELFF. This chain uses TRBV12-5 with TRBJ2-2, with 9 bases matching TRBD2. With 2 bases clipped from V and 2 bases from J, the junction kept 6 bases outside the gene matches. The length of the CDR3 is 17 residues. CDR1 is LGHNT and CDR2 is FRNRAP in the germline V gene.

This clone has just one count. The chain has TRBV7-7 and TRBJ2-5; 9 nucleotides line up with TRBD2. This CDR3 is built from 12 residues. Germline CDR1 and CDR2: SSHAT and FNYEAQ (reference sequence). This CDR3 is CATSGRQETQYF. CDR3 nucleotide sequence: TGTGCTACTAGCGGGCGCCAAGAGACCCAGTACTTC.

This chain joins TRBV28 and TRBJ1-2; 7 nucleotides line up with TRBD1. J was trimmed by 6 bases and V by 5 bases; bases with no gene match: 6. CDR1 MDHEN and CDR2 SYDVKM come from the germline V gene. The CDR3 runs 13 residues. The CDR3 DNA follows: TGTGCCAGCAGTCGACAGGGAATCAATGGCTACACCTTC. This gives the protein CASSRQGINGYTF.

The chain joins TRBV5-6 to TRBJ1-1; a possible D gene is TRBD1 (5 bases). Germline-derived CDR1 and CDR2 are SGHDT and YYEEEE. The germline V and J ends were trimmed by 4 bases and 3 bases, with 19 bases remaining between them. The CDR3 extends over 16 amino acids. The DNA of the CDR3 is TGTGCCAGCAGCCCCCGTGGGCAGGGCGTCTACACTGAAGCTTTCTTT. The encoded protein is CASSPRGQGVYTEAFF.

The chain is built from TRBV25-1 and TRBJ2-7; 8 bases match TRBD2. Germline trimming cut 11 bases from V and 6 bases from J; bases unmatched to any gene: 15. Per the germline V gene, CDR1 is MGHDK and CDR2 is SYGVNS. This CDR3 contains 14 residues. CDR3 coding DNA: TGTGCCGGGGGGCAGCGGGAGATATCGGGCGAGCAGTACTTC. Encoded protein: CAGGQREISGEQYF.

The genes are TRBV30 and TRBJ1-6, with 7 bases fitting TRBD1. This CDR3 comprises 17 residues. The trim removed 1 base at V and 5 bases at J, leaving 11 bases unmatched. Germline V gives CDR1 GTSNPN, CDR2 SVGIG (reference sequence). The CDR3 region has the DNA TGTGCCTGGAGTGCGAACTTACAGGGGAGGGATAATTCACCCCTCCACTTT. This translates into CAWSANLQGRDNSPLHF.

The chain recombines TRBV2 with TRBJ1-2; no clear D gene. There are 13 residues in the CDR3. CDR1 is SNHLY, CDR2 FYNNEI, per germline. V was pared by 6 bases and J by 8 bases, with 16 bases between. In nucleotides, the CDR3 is TGTGCCAGCAGCTCATACTCAGATGGGGGCTACACCTTC. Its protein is CASSSYSDGGYTF.

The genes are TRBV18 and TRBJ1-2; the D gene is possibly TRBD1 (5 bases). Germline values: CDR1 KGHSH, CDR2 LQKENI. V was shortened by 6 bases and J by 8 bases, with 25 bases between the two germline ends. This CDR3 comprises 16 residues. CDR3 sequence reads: CASSRQGLNLGGGYTF. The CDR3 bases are TGTGCCAGCTCGCGCCAGGGACTGAATCTCGGGGGAGGCTACACCTTC.

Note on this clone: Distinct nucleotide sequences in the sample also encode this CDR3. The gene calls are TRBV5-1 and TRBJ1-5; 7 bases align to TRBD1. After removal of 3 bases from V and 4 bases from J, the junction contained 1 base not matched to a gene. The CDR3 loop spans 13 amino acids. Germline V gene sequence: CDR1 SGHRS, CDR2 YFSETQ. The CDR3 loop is CASSWDRNQPQHF. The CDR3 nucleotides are TGCGCCAGCAGCTGGGACAGAAATCAGCCCCAGCATTTT. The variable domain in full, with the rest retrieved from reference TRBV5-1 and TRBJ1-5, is KAGVTQTPRYLIKTRGQQVTLSCSPISGHRSVSWYQQTPGQGLQFLFEYFSETQRNKGNFPGRFSGRQFSNSRSEMNVSTLELGDSALYLCASSWDRNQPQHFGDGTRLSIL.

CDR3 in DNA: TGTGCCAGCTCACGCCGGGACCATTCCTACGAGCAGTACTTC. Translated, it gives CASSRRDHSYEQYF. This chain uses TRBV18 with TRBJ2-7; tentatively, D is TRBD1 or TRBD2 (5 bases each). Germline V CDR1 and CDR2: KGHSH, LQKENI. V was clipped by 4 bases and J by 1 base, with 11 bases between them. The CDR3 contains 14 residues.

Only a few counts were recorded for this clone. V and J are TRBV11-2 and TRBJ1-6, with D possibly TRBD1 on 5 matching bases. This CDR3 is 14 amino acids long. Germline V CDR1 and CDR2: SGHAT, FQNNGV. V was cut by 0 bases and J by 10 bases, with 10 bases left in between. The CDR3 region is CASSLDGGRSPLHF. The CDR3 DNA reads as TGTGCCAGCAGCTTAGATGGGGGACGGTCACCCCTCCACTTT. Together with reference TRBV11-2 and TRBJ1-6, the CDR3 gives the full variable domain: EAGVAQSPRYKIIEKRQSVAFWCNPISGHATLYWYQQILGQGPKLLIQFQNNGVVDDSQLPKDRFSAERLKGVDSTLKIQPAKLEDSAVYLCASSLDGGRSPLHFGNGTRLTVT.

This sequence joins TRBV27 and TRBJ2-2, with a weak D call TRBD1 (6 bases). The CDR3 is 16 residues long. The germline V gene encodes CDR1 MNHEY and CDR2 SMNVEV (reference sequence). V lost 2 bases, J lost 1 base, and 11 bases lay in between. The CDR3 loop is CASSLDGRGNTGELFF. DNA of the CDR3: TGTGCCAGCAGTTTAGATGGCAGGGGGAACACCGGGGAGCTGTTTTTT.

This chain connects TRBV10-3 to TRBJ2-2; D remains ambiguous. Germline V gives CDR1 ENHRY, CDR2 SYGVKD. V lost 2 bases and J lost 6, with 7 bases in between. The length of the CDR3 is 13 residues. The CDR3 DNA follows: TGTGCCATCAGTGAGAACCTCTCCGGGGAGCTGTTTTTT. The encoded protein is CAISENLSGELFF.

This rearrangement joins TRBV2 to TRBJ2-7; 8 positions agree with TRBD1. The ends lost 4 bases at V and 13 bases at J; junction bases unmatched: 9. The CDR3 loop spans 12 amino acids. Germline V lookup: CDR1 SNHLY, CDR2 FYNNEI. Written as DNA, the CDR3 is TGTGCCAGCAGTGTGTCAGGGGGCAGCCTTTACTTC. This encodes CASSVSGGSLYF.

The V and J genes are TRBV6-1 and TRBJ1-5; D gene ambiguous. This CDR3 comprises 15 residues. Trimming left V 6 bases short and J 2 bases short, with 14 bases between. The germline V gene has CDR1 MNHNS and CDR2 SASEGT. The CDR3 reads CASSAHGIGNQPQHF. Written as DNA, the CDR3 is TGTGCCAGCAGCGCTCACGGGATCGGCAATCAGCCCCAGCATTTT.

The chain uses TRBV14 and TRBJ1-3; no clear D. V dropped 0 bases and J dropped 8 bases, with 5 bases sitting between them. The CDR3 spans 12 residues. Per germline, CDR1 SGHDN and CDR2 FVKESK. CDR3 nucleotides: TGTGCCAGCAGCCAAGAACGTTACACCATATATTTT. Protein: CASSQERYTIYF.

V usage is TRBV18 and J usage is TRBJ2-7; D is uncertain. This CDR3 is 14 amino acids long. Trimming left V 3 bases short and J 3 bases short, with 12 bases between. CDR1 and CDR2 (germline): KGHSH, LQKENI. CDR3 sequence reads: CASSPMSADYEQYF. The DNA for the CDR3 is TGTGCCAGCTCACCTATGAGCGCCGACTACGAGCAGTACTTC.

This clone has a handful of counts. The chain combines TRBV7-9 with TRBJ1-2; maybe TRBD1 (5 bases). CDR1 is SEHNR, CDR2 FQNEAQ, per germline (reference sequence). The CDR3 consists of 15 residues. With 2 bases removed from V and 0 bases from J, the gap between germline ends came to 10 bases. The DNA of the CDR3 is TGTGCCAGCAGCTTAAATGAAGGGGCTAACTATGGCTACACCTTC. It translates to CASSLNEGANYGYTF.